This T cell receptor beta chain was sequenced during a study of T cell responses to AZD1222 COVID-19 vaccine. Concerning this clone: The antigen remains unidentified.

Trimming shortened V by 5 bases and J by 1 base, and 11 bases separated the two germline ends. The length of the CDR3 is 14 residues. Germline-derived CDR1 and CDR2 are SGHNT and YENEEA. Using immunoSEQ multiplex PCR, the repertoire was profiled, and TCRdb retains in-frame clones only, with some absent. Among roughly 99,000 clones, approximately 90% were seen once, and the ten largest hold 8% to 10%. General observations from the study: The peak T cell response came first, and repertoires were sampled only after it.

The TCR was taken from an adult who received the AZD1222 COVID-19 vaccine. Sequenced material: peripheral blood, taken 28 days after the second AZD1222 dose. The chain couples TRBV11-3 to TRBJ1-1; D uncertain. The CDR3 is CASSRGRRNTEAFF. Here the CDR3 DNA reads TGTGCCAGCAGCCGAGGACGGAGGAACACTGAAGCTTTCTTT.